Each of the 17 T cell receptor beta chains below was sequenced from the same sample in a study of tumor-infiltrating lymphocytes in primary liver carcinoma. Using a constant-region primer together with ProtoScript II reverse transcriptase, TCR beta cDNA was made from about 500 ng of total RNA. ARM-PCR, slightly modified, supplied the TCR beta libraries through three nested multiplex PCR rounds. A C-beta reverse primer and TRBV1-TRBV30 forward primers served in each of the first two PCR rounds, at ten to eleven cycles apiece. TCRdb recomputed calls from the multiplex PCR reads with MiXCR, one row per CDR3 protein. The sample lists 250,000 to 400,000 distinct CDR3 sequences, 65% seen once, with about 9.4% in the top ten. RNA isolated from unsorted whole blood supplied the blood RNA, with germline DNA also extracted. The sample comprised peripheral blood. The origin of the receptors is a man in his forties or fifties with primary liver carcinoma and hepatitis B virus infection.

The V gene is TRBV7-9, the J gene TRBJ2-1, with D possibly being TRBD1 (6 bases). The germline V gene has CDR1 SEHNR and CDR2 FQNEAQ (reference sequence). V was clipped by 1 base and J by 3 bases, with 19 bases between them. This CDR3 is built from 18 residues. The CDR3 sequence: CASSLVGKQGSSYNEQFF. The CDR3 DNA reads TGTGCCAGCAGCTTAGTTGGTAAACAGGGATCCAGCTACAATGAGCAGTTCTTC. The complete variable domain, with remaining parts taken from reference TRBV7-9 and TRBJ2-1, reads DTGVSQNPRHKITKRGQNVTFRCDPISEHNRLYWYRQTLGQGPEFLTYFQNEAQLEKSRLLSDRFSAERPKGSFSTLEIQRTEQGDSAMYLCASSLVGKQGSSYNEQFFGPGTRLTVL.

This clonotype came up many times. V and J are TRBV12-3 or TRBV12-4 and TRBJ1-5; D unclear. V gave up 3 bases and J gave up 4 bases, with 7 bases separating them. CDR3 length equals 13 residues. As DNA, the CDR3 is TGTGCCAGCAGTTTTGGGCAGAATCAGCCCCAGCATTTT. Translation: CASSFGQNQPQHF.

Concerning this clonotype itself: A read error may explain this, as a much larger clone is one base away. The CDR3 reads CASSWGTSGAYEQYF. The CDR3 nucleotides are TGTGCCAGCAGCTGGGGGACTAGCGGGGCCTACGAGCAGTACTTC. The chain uses TRBV5-4 and TRBJ2-7, with 13 bases lining up with TRBD2. In germline, CDR1 is SGHNT, CDR2 YYREEE (reference sequence). CDR3 length: 15 amino acids. V was pared by 3 bases and J by 2 bases, with 2 bases of the junction left unmatched.

Note on this clonotype: A much larger clone differs from this one at a single base, so this may be a read error. The chain couples TRBV10-3 to TRBJ1-4; 7 bases are shared with TRBD1. CDR3 length equals 13 residues. Germline values: CDR1 ENHRY, CDR2 SYGVKD. The CDR3 nucleotides are TGTGCCATCAGTGAAACAGGGGCTGAAAAACTGCTTTTT. Residues: CAISETGAEKLLF.

This clonotype was seen a handful of times. In DNA form, the CDR3 reads TGTGCCAGCAGCTTGGAAATCTCCCGGGGGGATACGCAGTATTTT. This sequence encodes CASSLEISRGDTQYF. This chain joins TRBV5-4 and TRBJ2-3; perhaps TRBD2 as D (6 bases). V was clipped by 0 bases and J by 6 bases, with 14 bases between them. Per the germline V gene, CDR1 is SGHNT and CDR2 is YYREEE (reference sequence). CDR3 length equals 15 residues.

This chain uses TRBV14 with TRBJ1-2, with a tentative D call TRBD1 (5 bases). V gave up 0 bases and J gave up 4 bases, with 12 bases separating them. This CDR3 spans 15 amino acids. CDR1 SGHDN and CDR2 FVKESK come from the germline V gene. CDR3 nucleotides: TGTGCCAGCAGCCAAGATCGCGGGGGGAGCTATGGCTACACCTTC. It specifies CASSQDRGGSYGYTF.

The chain couples TRBV12-3 or TRBV12-4 to TRBJ2-1; 9 bases agree with TRBD1. Trimming cost V 5 bases and J 9 bases; bases outside gene matches: 8. The CDR3 contains 14 residues. The CDR3 nucleotides read TGTGCCAGCAGTGCGCGGACAGGGGCAAGTGAGCAGTTCTTC. Protein: CASSARTGASEQFF.

CDR3 coding DNA: TGTGCCAGCAGCATCGACTTGCGCGTACCCTCCTACGAGCAGTACTTC. Its protein product is CASSIDLRVPSYEQYF. This sequence joins TRBV11-2 and TRBJ2-7; D not certain. CDR1 SGHAT and CDR2 FQNNGV come from the germline V gene. This CDR3 contains 16 residues. Trimming left V 5 bases short and J 0 bases short, with 17 bases between.

Concerning this clonotype itself: The junction departs from germline at one end; a sequencing error may be responsible. The chain uses TRBV6-1 and TRBJ2-1; TRBD2 agrees at 7 bases. The CDR3 loop spans 15 amino acids. CDR1 is MNHNS and CDR2 is SASEGT in the germline V gene. The CDR3 DNA is TGTGCCAGCCCCCTAGGCGGGGGAGCCTACAGTGAGCAGTTCTTC. It translates to CASPLGGGAYSEQFF.

About this clonotype itself: A much more abundant neighbour one base away suggests this may be a read error. The V gene is TRBV11-2, the J gene TRBJ1-2; D call uncertain. Germline CDR1 SGHAT, CDR2 FQNNGV. The length of the CDR3 is 13 residues. Trimming took 8 bases from V and 0 from J, leaving 10 bases between them. For the CDR3, the DNA is TGTGCCAGCGGCGAGAGAACTAACTATGGCTACACCTTC. Residues: CASGERTNYGYTF.

The chain links TRBV6-2 or TRBV6-3 to TRBJ1-3; D may be TRBD1 (5 bases). The V gene lost 8 bases and the J gene lost 3 bases, with 17 bases spanning the gap. The length of the CDR3 is 15 residues. The germline V gene has CDR1 MNHEY and CDR2 SVGEGT. The CDR3: CASELRGTYGNTIYF. DNA of the CDR3: TGTGCCAGCGAGTTAAGAGGGACGTATGGAAACACCATATATTTT.

In the case of this clonotype: This is likely a read error, given that the CDR3 carries no conserved phenylalanine or tryptophan at its end. The DNA is omitted, as the CDR3 cannot be located on it reliably, and the CDR3 follows TCRdb's listing. The rearrangement joins TRBV29-1 to TRBJ1-1. Germline loops: CDR1 SQVTM, CDR2 ANQGSEA. 15 amino acids form the CDR3, both terminal residues included. The CDR3 here is CSVGSGWGMSTEAFL.

V usage is TRBV7-9 and J usage is TRBJ2-3; 12 nucleotides match TRBD2. The germline V gene encodes CDR1 SEHNR and CDR2 FQNEAQ (reference sequence). The CDR3 is 15 residues long. Trimming removed 6 bases from V and 3 bases from J; junction bases left unmatched: 4. The CDR3 bases are TGTGCCAGCAGGATAGGACTAGCGGGAACAGATACGCAGTATTTT. This gives the protein CASRIGLAGTDTQYF.

This clonotype occurred once. A clone one base away is much larger, so this may be a read error. This chain links TRBV5-6 with TRBJ2-5; 8 bases agree with TRBD2. There are 15 residues in the CDR3. Per germline, CDR1 SGHDT and CDR2 YYEEEE. CDR3 coding DNA: TGTACCAGCAGCAAAGCGGGAGTCCTTCAAGAGACCCAGTACTTC. Protein sequence: CTSSKAGVLQETQYF.

Of note for this clonotype: The germline gene is not matched at one end of the junction; a read error may be the cause. The chain recombines TRBV6-6 with TRBJ1-5; 9 bases match TRBD1. Germline V gene data show CDR1 as MNHNY and CDR2 as SVGAGI (reference sequence). The CDR3 covers 15 residues. Here the CDR3 DNA reads TGTGCCAACAGTTACTCGACAGGGGGGGGTCAGCCCCAACATTTT. It specifies CANSYSTGGGQPQHF.

A remark on this clonotype: Given a much more abundant clone one base away, this may be a read error. The chain links TRBV4-3 to TRBJ1-2; tentative D call: TRBD1 (5 bases). The CDR3 length is 16 residues. CDR1 LGHNA and CDR2 YSLEER come from the germline V gene. Trimming took off 4 bases at V and 0 bases at J, with 15 bases between the two ends. The CDR3 loop reads CASSPTRLGPNYGYTF. The CDR3 DNA is TGCGCCAGCAGCCCAACTCGACTGGGGCCTAACTATGGCTACACCTTC.

Regarding this clonotype: At one of its ends the junction is not consistent with the germline gene, which may arise from a read error. The chain joins TRBV6-2 or TRBV6-3 to TRBJ2-1; maybe TRBD2 (5 bases). Germline V gene lookup returns CDR1 MNHEY and CDR2 SVGEGT. The CDR3 has 14 amino acids. CDR3 region: CASSEPPPRDEEFF. The DNA for the CDR3 is TGTGCCAGCAGTGAGCCGCCCCCGAGGGATGAGGAGTTCTTC.